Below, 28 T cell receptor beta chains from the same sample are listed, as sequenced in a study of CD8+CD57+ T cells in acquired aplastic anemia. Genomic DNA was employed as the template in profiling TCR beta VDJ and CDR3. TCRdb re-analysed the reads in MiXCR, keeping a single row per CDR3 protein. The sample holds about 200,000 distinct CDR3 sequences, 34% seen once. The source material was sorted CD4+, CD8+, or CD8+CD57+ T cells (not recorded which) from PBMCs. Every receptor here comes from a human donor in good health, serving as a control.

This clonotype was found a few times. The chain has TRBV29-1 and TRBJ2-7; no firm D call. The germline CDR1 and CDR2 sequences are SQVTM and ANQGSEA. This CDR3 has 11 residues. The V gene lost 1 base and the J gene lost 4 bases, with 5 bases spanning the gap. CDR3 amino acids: CSVEVRYEQYF. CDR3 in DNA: TGCAGCGTTGAAGTCCGTTACGAGCAGTACTTC.

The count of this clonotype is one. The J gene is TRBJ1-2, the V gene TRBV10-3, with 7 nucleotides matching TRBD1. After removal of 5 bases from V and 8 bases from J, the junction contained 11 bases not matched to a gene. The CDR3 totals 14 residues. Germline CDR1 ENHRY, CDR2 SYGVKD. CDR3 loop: CAISWDQGDSGYTF. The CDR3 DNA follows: TGTGCCATCAGTTGGGACCAGGGGGACAGCGGCTACACCTTC.

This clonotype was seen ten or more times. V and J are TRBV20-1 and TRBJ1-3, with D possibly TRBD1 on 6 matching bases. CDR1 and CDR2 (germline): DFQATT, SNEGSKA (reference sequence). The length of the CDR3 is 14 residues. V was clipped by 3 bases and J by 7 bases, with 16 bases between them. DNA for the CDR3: TGCAGTGCTAGCCCCTGGTCAGGGGACAACACCATATATTTT. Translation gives CSASPWSGDNTIYF.

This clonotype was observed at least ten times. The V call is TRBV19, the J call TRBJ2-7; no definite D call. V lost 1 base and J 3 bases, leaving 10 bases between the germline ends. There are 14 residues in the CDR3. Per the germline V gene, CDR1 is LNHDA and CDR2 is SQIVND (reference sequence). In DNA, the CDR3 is TGTGCCAGTAGTATAGGGCTAGAATACTACGAGCAGTACTTC. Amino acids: CASSIGLEYYEQYF.

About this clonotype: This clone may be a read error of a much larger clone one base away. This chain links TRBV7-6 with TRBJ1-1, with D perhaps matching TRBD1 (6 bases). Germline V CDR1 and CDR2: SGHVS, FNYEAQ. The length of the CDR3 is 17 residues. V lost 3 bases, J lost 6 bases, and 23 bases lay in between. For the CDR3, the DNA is TGTGCCAGCAGCTTCCGGTCGGGTCCAAACAGGGTCCCTGAAGCTTTCTTT. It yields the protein CASSFRSGPNRVPEAFF.

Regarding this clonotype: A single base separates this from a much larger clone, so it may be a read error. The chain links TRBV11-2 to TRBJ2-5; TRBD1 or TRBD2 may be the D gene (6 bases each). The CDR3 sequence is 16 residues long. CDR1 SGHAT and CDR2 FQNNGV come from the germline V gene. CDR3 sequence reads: CVSSLVGGSTGETQYF. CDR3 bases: TGTGTCAGCAGCTTAGTTGGGGGGTCCACAGGGGAGACCCAGTACTTC.

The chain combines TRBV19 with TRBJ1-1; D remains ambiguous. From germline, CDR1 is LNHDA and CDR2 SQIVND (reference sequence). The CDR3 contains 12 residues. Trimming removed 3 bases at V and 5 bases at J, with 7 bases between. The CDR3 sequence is CASSMGRTEAFF. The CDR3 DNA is TGTGCCAGTAGTATGGGGAGAACTGAAGCTTTCTTT. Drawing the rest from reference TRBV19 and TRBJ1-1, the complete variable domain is DGGITQSPKYLFRKEGQNVTLSCEQNLNHDAMYWYRQDPGQGLRLIYYSQIVNDFQKGDIAEGYSVSREKKESFPLTVTSAQKNPTAFYLCASSMGRTEAFFGQGTRLTVV.

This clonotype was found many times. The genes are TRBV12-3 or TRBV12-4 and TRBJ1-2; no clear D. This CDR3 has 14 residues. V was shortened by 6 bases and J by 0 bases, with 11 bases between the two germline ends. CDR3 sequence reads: CASSTRAANYGYTF. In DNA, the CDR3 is TGTGCCAGCAGCACTCGGGCAGCTAACTATGGCTACACCTTC.

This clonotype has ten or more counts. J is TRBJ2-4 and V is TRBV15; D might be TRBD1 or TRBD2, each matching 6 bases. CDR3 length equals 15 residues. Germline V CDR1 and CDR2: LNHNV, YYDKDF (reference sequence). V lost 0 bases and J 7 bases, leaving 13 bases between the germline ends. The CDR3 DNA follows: TGTGCCACCAGCAGAGAGGAAGGGGGGACGAACATTCAGTACTTC. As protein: CATSREEGGTNIQYF.

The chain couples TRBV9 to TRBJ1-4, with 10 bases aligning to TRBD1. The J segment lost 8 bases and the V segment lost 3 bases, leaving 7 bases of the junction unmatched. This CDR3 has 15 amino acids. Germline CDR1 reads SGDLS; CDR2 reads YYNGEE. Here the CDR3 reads CASSGDRGGGEKLFF. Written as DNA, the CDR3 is TGTGCCAGCAGCGGGGACAGGGGAGGCGGGGAAAAACTGTTTTTT. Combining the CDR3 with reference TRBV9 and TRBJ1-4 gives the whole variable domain DSGVTQTPKHLITATGQRVTLRCSPRSGDLSVYWYQQSLDQGLQFLIQYYNGEERAKGNILERFSAQQFPDLHSELNLSSLELGDSALYFCASSGDRGGGEKLFFGSGTQLSVL.

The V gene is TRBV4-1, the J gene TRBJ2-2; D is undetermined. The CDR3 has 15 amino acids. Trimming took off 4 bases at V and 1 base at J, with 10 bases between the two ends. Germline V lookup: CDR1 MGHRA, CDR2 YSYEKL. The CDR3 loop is CASSPQAENTGELFF. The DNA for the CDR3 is TGCGCCAGCAGCCCTCAAGCCGAGAACACCGGGGAGCTGTTTTTT.

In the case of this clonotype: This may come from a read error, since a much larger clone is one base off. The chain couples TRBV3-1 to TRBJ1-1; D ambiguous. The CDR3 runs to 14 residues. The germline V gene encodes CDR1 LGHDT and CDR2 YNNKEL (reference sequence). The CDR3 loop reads CASSQGGANTEASF. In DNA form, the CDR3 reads TGTGCCAGCAGCCAAGGGGGAGCGAACACTGAAGCTTCCTTT.

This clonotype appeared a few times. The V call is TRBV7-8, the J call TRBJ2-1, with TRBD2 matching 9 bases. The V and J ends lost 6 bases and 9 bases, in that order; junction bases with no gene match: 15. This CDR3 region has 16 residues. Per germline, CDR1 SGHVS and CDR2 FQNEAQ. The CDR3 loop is CASSSLSAGGLGEQFF. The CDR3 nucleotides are TGTGCCAGCAGTAGCCTCTCCGCGGGGGGGCTGGGTGAGCAGTTCTTC.

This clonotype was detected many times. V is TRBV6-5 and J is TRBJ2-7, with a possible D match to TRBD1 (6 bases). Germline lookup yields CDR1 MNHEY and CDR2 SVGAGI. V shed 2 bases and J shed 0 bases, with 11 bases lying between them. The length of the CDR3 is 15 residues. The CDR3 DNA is TGTGCCAGCAGTTACGGAGCAGGGGCCTCCTACGAGCAGTACTTC. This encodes CASSYGAGASYEQYF.

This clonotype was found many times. CDR3 sequence reads: CASSLRPSGTYNEQFF. CDR3 sequence (DNA): TGTGCCAGCAGCTTACGGCCTAGCGGTACCTACAATGAGCAGTTCTTC. This chain connects TRBV7-3 to TRBJ2-1; 7 bases align to TRBD2. V lost 2 bases, J lost 2 bases, and 6 bases stayed unmatched. CDR3 length equals 16 residues. The germline V gene encodes CDR1 SGHTA and CDR2 FQGTGA.

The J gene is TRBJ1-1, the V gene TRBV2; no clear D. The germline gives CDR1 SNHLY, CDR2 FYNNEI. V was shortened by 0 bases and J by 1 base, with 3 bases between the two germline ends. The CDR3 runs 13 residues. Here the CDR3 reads CASSEAENTEAFF. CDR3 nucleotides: TGTGCCAGCAGTGAAGCGGAGAACACTGAAGCTTTCTTT.

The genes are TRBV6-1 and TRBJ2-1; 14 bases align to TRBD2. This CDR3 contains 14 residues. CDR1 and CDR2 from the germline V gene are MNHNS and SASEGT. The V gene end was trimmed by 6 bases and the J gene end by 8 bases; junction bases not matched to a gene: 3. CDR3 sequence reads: CASRGLAGAYEQFF. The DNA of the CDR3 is TGTGCCAGCAGGGGACTAGCGGGGGCGTATGAGCAGTTCTTC.

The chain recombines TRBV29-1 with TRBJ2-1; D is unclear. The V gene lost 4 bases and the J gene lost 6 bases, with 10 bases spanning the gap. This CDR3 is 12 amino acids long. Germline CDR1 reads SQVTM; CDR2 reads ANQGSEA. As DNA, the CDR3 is TGCAGCGTTGCCGGCCAGTCCAATGAGCAGTTCTTC. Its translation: CSVAGQSNEQFF.

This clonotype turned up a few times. CDR3 DNA sequence: TGCGGACAAGGGGGTGGCTACACCTTC. Its protein is CGQGGGYTF. This chain connects TRBV20-1 to TRBJ1-2, with D maybe TRBD1 (6 bases). Germline V CDR1 and CDR2: DFQATT, SNEGSKA (reference sequence). The CDR3 runs to 9 residues.

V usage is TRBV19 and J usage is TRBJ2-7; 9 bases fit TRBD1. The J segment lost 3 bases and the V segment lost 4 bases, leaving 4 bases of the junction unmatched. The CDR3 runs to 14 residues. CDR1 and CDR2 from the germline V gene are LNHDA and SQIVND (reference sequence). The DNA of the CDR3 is TGTGCCAGTAGTACGCGACAGGGGGACTACGAGCAGTACTTC. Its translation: CASSTRQGDYEQYF.

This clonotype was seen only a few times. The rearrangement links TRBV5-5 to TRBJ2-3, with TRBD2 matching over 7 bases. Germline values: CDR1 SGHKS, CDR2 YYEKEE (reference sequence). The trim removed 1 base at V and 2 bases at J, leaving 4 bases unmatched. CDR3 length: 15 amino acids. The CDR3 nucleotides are TGTGCCAGCAGCTTGAATAGCGGGTCCACAGATACGCAGTATTTT. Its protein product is CASSLNSGSTDTQYF.

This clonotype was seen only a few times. The CDR3 nucleotides are TGCGCCAGCAGCCAAGTTGGAGGTCAGGGTCAGCCCCAGCATTTT. Translating gives CASSQVGGQGQPQHF. The chain combines TRBV4-1 with TRBJ1-5, with D tentatively TRBD1 (5 bases). This CDR3 has 15 amino acids. The germline V gene encodes CDR1 MGHRA and CDR2 YSYEKL. Between the trimmed V and J ends, which lost 1 base and 6 bases, there was a span of 13 bases.

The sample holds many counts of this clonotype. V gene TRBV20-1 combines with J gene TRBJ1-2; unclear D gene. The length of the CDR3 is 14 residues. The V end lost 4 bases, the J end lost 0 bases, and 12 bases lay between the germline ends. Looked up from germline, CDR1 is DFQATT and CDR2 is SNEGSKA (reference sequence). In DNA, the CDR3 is TGCAGTGCTAACCCACCCCTAGCTAACTATGGCTACACCTTC. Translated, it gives CSANPPLANYGYTF.

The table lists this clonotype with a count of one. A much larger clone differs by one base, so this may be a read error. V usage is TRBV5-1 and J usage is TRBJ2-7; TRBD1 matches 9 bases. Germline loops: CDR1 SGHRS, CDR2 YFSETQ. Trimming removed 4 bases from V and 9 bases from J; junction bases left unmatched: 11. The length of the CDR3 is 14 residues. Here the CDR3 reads CASSPDRGVWGQYF. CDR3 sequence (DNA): TGCGCCAGCAGCCCCGACAGGGGGGTTTGGGGGCAGTACTTC.

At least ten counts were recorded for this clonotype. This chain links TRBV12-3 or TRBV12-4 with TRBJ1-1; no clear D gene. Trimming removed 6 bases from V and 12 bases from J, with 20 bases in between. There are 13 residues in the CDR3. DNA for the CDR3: TGTGCCAGCAGGAACTACGACGGCCCGAGGACTTTCTTT. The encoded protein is CASRNYDGPRTFF.

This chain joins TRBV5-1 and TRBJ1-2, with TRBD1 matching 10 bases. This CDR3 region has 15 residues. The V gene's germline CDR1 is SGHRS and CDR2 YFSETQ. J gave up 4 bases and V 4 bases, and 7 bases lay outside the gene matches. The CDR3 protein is CASSQTGGLGYGYTF. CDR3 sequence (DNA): TGCGCCAGCAGCCAGACAGGGGGCCTGGGCTATGGCTACACCTTC. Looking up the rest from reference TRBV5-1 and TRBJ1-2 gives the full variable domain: KAGVTQTPRYLIKTRGQQVTLSCSPISGHRSVSWYQQTPGQGLQFLFEYFSETQRNKGNFPGRFSGRQFSNSRSEMNVSTLELGDSALYLCASSQTGGLGYGYTFGSGTRLTVV.

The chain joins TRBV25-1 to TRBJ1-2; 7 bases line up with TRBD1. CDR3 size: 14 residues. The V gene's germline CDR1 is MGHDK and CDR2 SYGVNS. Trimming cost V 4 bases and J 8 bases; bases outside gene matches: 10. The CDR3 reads CASSAIRQGGGYTF. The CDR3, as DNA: TGTGCCAGCAGTGCTATACGACAGGGAGGCGGCTACACCTTC.

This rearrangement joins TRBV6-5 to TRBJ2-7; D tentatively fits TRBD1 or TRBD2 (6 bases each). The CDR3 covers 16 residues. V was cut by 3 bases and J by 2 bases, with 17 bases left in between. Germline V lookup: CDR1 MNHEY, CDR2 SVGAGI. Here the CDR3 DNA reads TGTGCCAGCAGTTATGGTTTTGAGGGGGGAACCTACGAGCAGTACTTC. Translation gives CASSYGFEGGTYEQYF.